This TCR beta chain comes out of a study of T cell responses to AZD1222 COVID-19 vaccine (dated by TCRdb to about 2021). About the study as a whole: AZD1222 recipients whose second dose came at about 4 weeks and those whose second dose came at about 12 weeks were combined into one group, since spike-specific TCR depth and breadth did not differ between the two schedules. TCR sequencing covered over 230 trial participants: some 210 given two doses of AZD1222 and approximately 26 given two doses of MenACWY control vaccine. Trial participants were enrolled by age into 18-55, 56-69 and 70-plus year subgroups, with roughly 160, 29 and 62 TCR-sequenced participants respectively. Overall study outcomes, separate from this receptor: The vaccine-associated CD4 TCRs covered the entire spike protein, and the dominant responses fell in regions 160-218 and 743-854. Because no day 14 peak-response samples were available, repertoires were characterized only after the peak T cell response. Reportedly, close to half of the unique spike-specific TCRs recognized epitopes lying outside the regions that are mutated in the B.1.351 and B.1.1.7 variants. Conclusions about previously exposed vaccinees are limited because only six or seven AZD1222 recipients were SARS-CoV-2 seropositive at baseline. Participants were mostly white British and included more females than males, and it was suggested by the authors that clonal diversity may have been underestimated. After two AZD1222 doses, both the breadth and the depth of spike-specific TCRs were significantly higher than at day 0 and than in MenACWY recipients. In the small 56-69-year group, the increase in depth fell short of significance, most likely because of low power.

This clone was counted between two and nine times. This clone's antigen is unknown. No base-level quality is on record; no much larger clone is a single base apart. The sample's time point label, in plain terms: baseline before first vaccination. The vaccinee samples were drawn from two UK trials, COV001 and COV002, one of which was a single-blind randomized controlled phase 2/3 trial testing AZD1222 (ChAdOx1 nCoV-19) in healthy adults. For TCRbeta chain sequencing, PBMC samples were collected from trial participants at day 0 and at day 28 after the second dose. Trimming takes 0 bases from V and 1 base from J, and the germline ends sit 8 bases apart. CDR3 length: 15 amino acids, cysteine to phenylalanine. Of all the DNA, just the CDR3 is kept, 45 bases in frame from base 1. The germline V gene gives CDR1 as SGHRS and CDR2 as YFSETQ. The CDR3 regions of human TCRbeta chains were analyzed by immunosequencing. The paper's processing steps were these. TCRs in the repertoires were matched against a reference library of SARS-CoV-2-specific TCRs that had been generated with the MIRA antigen-specificity platform. Breadth meant the fraction of unique TCRs that were SARS-CoV-2-associated, whereas depth meant the fraction of total T cells that were SARS-CoV-2-associated. Each spike-specific TCR was assigned to its reactive spike region and to a CD4 or CD8 class using the MIRA data. Log10-transformed breadth and depth values were compared by one-way ANOVA with Sidak's multiple comparisons tests. TCRdb mirrors the immuneACCESS table, restricted to in-frame sequences. Some clones are absent from its copies; in checked studies, under half trace to an unresolved V gene, and the reason for the others is unknown. The V and J calls and clone size were taken over from that table, and D and trimming were inferred from the DNA. Within this sample are about 100,000 clones, with approximately 87% of them counted one time only. The leading ten clones occupy less than 3.5% of the sample.

Specimen: peripheral blood, collected on day 0 of AZD1222 vaccination. This clonotype was obtained from an adult in good health. The sequence joins TRBV5-1 to TRBJ1-5; the D gene is possibly TRBD1, with 6 bases matching. CDR3 loop: CASSLATGSNQPQHF. The DNA is TGCGCCAGCAGCTTGGCTACAGGGAGCAATCAGCCCCAGCATTTT.